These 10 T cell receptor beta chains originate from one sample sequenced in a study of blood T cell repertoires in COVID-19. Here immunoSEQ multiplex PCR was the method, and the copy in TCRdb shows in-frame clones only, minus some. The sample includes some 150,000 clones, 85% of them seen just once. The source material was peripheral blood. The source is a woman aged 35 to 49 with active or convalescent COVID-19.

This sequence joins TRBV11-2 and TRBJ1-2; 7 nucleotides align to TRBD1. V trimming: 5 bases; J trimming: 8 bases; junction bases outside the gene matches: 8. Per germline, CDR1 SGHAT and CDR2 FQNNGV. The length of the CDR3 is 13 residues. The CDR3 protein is CASSVDRDHGYTF. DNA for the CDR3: TGTGCCAGCAGCGTTGACAGGGACCACGGCTACACCTTC.

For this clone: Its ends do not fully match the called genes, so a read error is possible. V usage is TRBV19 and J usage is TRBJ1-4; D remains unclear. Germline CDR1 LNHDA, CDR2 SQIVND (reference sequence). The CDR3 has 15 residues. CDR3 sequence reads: CASSISDNHPEKLFF. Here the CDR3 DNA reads TGTGCCAGCAGTATTTCCGACAACCACCCTGAAAAACTGTTTTTT.

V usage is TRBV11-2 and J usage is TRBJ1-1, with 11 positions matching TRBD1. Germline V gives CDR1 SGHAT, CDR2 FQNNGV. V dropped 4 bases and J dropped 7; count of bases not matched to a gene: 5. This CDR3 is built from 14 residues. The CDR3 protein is CASSSDRGRGEAFF. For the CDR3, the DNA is TGTGCCAGCAGCTCGGACAGGGGGCGCGGTGAAGCTTTCTTT.

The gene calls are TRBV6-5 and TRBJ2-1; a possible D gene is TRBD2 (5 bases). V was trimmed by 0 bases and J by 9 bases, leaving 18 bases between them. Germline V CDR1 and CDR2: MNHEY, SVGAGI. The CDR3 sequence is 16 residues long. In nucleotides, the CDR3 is TGTGCCAGCAGTTACTCGGGAGCCCCCGGAGATGGTGAGCAGTTCTTC. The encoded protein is CASSYSGAPGDGEQFF.

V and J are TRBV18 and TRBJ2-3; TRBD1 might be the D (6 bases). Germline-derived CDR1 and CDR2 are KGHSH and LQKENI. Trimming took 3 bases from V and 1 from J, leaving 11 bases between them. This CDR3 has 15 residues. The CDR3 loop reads CASSPVDRGTDTQYF. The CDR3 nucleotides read TGTGCCAGCTCACCCGTGGACAGAGGCACAGATACGCAGTATTTT.

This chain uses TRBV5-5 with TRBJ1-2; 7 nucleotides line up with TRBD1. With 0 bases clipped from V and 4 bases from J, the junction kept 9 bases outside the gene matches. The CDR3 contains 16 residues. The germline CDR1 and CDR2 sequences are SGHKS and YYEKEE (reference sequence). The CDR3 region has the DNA TGTGCCAGCAGCTTGGACCGGGACAGCAGATTCTATGGCTACACCTTC. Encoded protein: CASSLDRDSRFYGYTF.

The CDR3: CASSLTPGYNEQFF. The CDR3 nucleotides read TGTGCCAGCAGCTTAACCCCAGGTTACAATGAGCAGTTCTTC. The chain combines TRBV7-2 with TRBJ2-1; no clear D. The CDR3 runs to 14 residues. Germline V gives CDR1 SGHTA, CDR2 FQGNSA. V dropped 2 bases and J dropped 4 bases, with 9 bases sitting between them.

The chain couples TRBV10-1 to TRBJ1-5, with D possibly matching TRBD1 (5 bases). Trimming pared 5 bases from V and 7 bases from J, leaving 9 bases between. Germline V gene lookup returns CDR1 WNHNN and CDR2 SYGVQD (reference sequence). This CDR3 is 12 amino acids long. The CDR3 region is CASSQGRQPQHF. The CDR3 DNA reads TGCGCCAGCAGTCAGGGCAGACAGCCCCAGCATTTT.

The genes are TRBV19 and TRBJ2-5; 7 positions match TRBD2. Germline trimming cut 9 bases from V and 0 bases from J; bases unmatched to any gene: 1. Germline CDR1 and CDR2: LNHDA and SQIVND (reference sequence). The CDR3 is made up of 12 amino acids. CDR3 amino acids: CASAGDQETQYF. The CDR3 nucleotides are TGTGCCAGCGCGGGGGACCAAGAGACCCAGTACTTC.

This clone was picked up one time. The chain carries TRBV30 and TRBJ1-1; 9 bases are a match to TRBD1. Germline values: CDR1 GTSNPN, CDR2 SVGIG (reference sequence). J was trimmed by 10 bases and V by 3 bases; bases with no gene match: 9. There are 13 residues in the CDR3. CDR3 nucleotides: TGTGCCTGGAGCCAAAGTAGGGGACAGGGAGCTTTCTTT. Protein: CAWSQSRGQGAFF.